Presented here are 9 T cell receptor beta chains from one specimen sequenced in a study of cytomegalovirus exposure and HLA in healthy donors. Researchers ran the PCR with 60 Vbeta and 13 Jbeta primers. Some clones are missing from TCRdb's copy, which holds only in-frame ones; the method was immunoSEQ multiplex PCR. Of around 150,000 clones listed, 76% are singletons. The sequencing sample was made of PBMCs. The origin of the receptors is a man in his forties in good health and CMV-seronegative.

V usage is TRBV5-1 and J usage is TRBJ2-7, with D hard to call. Trimming took off 1 base at V and 3 bases at J, with 11 bases between the two ends. Germline assignment: CDR1 SGHRS and CDR2 YFSETQ. This CDR3 is 14 amino acids long. The CDR3 spells CASSLRSSLYEQYF. CDR3 coding DNA: TGCGCCAGCAGCTTGCGGTCGTCCCTCTACGAGCAGTACTTC.

The genes are TRBV28 and TRBJ2-2; TRBD1 matches at 9 bases. With 4 bases clipped from V and 3 bases from J, the junction kept 6 bases outside the gene matches. CDR1 MDHEN and CDR2 SYDVKM come from the germline V gene. The CDR3 length is 16 residues. CDR3 nucleotide sequence: TGTGCCAGCAGTTCCCTTGGGACAGGGTACACCGGGGAGCTGTTTTTT. Residues: CASSSLGTGYTGELFF.

This clone was seen a handful of times. This chain links TRBV9 with TRBJ1-6, with a possible D match to TRBD1 (5 bases). Germline loops: CDR1 SGDLS, CDR2 YYNGEE. Trimming cost V 0 bases and J 10 bases, with 11 bases left between them. This CDR3 contains 14 residues. CDR3 in DNA: TGTGCCAGCAGCGTAGAACGGGGGAGCTCACCCCTCCACTTT. It is translated as CASSVERGSSPLHF.

The chain uses TRBV4-3 and TRBJ2-6; 7 nucleotides agree with TRBD1. V was pared by 1 base and J by 4 bases, with 4 bases of the junction left unmatched. The V gene's germline CDR1 is LGHNA and CDR2 YSLEER. The length of the CDR3 is 16 residues. CDR3 residues: CASSQGQGSGANVLTF. The DNA for the CDR3 is TGCGCCAGCAGCCAAGGACAGGGATCGGGGGCCAACGTCCTGACTTTC.

This sequence joins TRBV6-1 and TRBJ2-5, with D possibly TRBD2 on 5 matching bases. Germline lookup yields CDR1 MNHNS and CDR2 SASEGT. V lost 7 bases, J lost 0 bases, and 15 bases lay in between. The CDR3 loop spans 15 amino acids. The DNA of the CDR3 is TGTGCCAGCACCATAGGCGTGGGAGACCAAGAGACCCAGTACTTC. Its protein product is CASTIGVGDQETQYF.

Written as DNA, the CDR3 is TGTGCCAGCCGGGGGTTCACCGGGGAGCTGTTTTTT. Its translation: CASRGFTGELFF. The V and J genes are TRBV7-3 and TRBJ2-2, with D possibly being TRBD2 (6 bases). In germline, CDR1 is SGHTA, CDR2 FQGTGA. CDR3 length: 12 amino acids. V was trimmed by 8 bases and J by 4 bases, leaving 8 bases between them.

The genes are TRBV15 and TRBJ2-1; the match to TRBD1 covers 9 bases. The CDR3 has 15 residues. Losses at the gene ends were 5 bases for V and 7 bases for J; bases not matched to a gene: 9. CDR1 is LNHNV, CDR2 YYDKDF, per germline (reference sequence). The CDR3 is CATSPTGGSANEQFF. The DNA of the CDR3 is TGTGCCACCAGCCCGACAGGGGGTTCGGCTAATGAGCAGTTCTTC. Drawing the rest from reference TRBV15 and TRBJ2-1, the complete variable domain is DAMVIQNPRYQVTQFGKPVTLSCSQTLNHNVMYWYQQKSSQAPKLLFHYYDKDFNNEADTPDNFQSRRPNTSFCFLDIRSPGLGDTAMYLCATSPTGGSANEQFFGPGTRLTVL.

The CDR3 loop reads CASSNIQGNYGYTF. The CDR3 DNA is TGTGCCAGCAGCAACATACAGGGGAACTATGGCTACACCTTC. V usage is TRBV7-8 and J usage is TRBJ1-2, with 7 nucleotides matching TRBD1. V lost 5 bases to trimming and J lost 2 bases; unmatched junction nucleotides: 5. Germline V gene data show CDR1 as SGHVS and CDR2 as FQNEAQ. This CDR3 comprises 14 residues.

J is TRBJ2-5 and V is TRBV5-4; D is unresolved. Germline lookup yields CDR1 SGHNT and CDR2 YYREEE (reference sequence). V was trimmed by 4 bases and J by 11 bases, leaving 15 bases between them. This CDR3 region has 12 residues. As DNA, the CDR3 is TGTGCCAGCAGCCCCGCCATAGGAGAGCAGTACTTC. Translation: CASSPAIGEQYF.